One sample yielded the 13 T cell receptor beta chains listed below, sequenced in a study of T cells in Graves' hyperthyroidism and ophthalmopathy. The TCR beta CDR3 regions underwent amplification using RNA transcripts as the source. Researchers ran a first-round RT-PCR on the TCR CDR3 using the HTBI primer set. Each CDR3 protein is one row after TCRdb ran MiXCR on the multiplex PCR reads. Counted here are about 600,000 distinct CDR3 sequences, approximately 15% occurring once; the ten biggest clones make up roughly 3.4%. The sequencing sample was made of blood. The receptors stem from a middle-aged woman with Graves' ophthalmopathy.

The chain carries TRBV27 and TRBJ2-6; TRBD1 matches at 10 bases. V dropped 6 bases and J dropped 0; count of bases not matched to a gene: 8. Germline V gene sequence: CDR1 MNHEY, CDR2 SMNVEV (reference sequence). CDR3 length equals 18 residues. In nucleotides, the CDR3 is TGTGCCAGCAGAGAAGTGGGACAGGGGTTCTCTGGGGCCAACGTCCTGACTTTC. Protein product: CASREVGQGFSGANVLTF.

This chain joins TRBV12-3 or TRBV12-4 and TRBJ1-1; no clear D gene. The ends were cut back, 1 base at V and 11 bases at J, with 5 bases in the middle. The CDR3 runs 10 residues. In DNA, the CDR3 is TGTGCCAGCAGTTTAGTAAGGGCTTTCTTT. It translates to CASSLVRAFF.

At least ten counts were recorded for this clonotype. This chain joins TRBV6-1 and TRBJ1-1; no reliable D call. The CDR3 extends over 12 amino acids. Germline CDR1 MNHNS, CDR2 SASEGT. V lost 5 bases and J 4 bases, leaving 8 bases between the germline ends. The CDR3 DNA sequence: TGTGCCAGCAGTATTGAGAGCACTGAAGCTTTCTTT. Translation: CASSIESTEAFF.

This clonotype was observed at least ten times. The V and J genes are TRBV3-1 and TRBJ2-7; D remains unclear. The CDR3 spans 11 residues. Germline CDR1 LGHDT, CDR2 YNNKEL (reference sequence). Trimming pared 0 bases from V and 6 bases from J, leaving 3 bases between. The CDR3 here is CASSQDFEQYF. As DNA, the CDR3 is TGTGCCAGCAGCCAAGATTTCGAGCAGTACTTC.

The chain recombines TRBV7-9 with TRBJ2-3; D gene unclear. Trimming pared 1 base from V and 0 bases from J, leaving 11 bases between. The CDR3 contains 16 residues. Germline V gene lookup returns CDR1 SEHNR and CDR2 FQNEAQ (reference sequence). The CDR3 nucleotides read TGTGCCAGCAGCTTAGTTGCCCTACCAAGCACAGATACGCAGTATTTT. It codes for CASSLVALPSTDTQYF.

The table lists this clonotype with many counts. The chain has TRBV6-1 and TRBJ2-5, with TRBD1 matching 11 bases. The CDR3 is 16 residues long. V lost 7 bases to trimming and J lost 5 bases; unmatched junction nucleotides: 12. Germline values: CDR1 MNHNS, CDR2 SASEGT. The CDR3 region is CASIFSPGQGGETQYF. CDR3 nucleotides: TGTGCCAGCATTTTTTCCCCGGGACAGGGGGGTGAGACCCAGTACTTC.

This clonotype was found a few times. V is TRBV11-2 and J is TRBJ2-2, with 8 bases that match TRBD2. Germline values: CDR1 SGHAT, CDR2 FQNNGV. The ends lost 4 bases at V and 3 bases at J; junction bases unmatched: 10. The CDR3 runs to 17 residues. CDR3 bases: TGTGCCAGCAGCTATATCACCGGGAGGGCCGACACCGGGGAGCTGTTTTTT. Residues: CASSYITGRADTGELFF. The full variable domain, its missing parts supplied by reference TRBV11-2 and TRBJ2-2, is EAGVAQSPRYKIIEKRQSVAFWCNPISGHATLYWYQQILGQGPKLLIQFQNNGVVDDSQLPKDRFSAERLKGVDSTLKIQPAKLEDSAVYLCASSYITGRADTGELFFGEGSRLTVL.

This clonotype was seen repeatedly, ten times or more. The CDR3 DNA is TGCGCCAGCAGCTTGGTTTCAGGGGACACCGGGGAGCTGTTTTTT. This translates into CASSLVSGDTGELFF. This sequence joins TRBV5-1 and TRBJ2-2; possibly TRBD1 for D (6 bases). CDR1 SGHRS and CDR2 YFSETQ come from the germline V gene. V was shortened by 0 bases and J by 3 bases, with 9 bases between the two germline ends. The CDR3 is made up of 15 amino acids.

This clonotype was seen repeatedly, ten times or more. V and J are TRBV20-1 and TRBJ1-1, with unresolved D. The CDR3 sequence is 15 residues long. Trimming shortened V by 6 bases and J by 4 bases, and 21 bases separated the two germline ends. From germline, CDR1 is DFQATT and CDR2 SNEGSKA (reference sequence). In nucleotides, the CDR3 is TGCAGTGCCCAGAGACTGCAGTCCATTGGCACTGAAGCTTTCTTT. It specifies CSAQRLQSIGTEAFF.

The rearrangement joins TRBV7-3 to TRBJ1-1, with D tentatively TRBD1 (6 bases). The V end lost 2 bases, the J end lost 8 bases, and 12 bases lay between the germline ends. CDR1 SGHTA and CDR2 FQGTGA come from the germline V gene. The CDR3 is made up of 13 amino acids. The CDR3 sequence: CASSLEQGGEAFF. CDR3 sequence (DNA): TGTGCCAGCAGCTTAGAACAAGGGGGAGAAGCTTTCTTT.

The CDR3 DNA sequence: TGTGCCAGCAGTTTTAGCGGGAGGGCGAACGAGCAGTACTTC. It is translated as CASSFSGRANEQYF. The gene calls are TRBV12-3 or TRBV12-4 and TRBJ2-7, with TRBD2 matching 11 bases. Germline trimming cut 3 bases from V and 5 bases from J; bases unmatched to any gene: 3. The CDR3 has 14 amino acids.

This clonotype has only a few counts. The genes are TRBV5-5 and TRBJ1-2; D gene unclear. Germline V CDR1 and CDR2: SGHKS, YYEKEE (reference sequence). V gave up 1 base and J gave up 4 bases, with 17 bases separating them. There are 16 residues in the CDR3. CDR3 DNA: TGTGCCAGCAGCTTGATTTTTCCGGGAAAACCCTATGGCTACACCTTC. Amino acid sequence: CASSLIFPGKPYGYTF.

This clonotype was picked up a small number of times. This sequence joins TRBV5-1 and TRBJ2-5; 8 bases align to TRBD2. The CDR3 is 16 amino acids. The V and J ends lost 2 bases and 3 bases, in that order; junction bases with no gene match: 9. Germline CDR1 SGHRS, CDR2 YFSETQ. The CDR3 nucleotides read TGCGCCAGCAGCTTAGATCCGGCGGGAGGAGAAGAGACCCAGTACTTC. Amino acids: CASSLDPAGGEETQYF.